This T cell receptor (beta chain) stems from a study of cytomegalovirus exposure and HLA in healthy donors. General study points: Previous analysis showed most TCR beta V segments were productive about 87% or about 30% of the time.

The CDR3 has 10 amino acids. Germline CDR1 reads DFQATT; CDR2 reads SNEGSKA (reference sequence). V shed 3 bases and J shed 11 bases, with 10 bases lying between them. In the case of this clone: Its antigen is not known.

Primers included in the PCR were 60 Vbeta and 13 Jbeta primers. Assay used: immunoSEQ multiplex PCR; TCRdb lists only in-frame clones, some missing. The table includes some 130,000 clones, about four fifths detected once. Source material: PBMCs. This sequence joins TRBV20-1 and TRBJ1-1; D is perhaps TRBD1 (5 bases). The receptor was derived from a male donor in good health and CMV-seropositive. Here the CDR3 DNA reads TGCAGTGCTAGGGGGCTGGGCGCTTTCTTT. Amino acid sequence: CSARGLGAFF.